This record concerns one T cell receptor (beta chain) sequence. Its specificity is not known. The data derive from a study of T cells in Graves' hyperthyroidism and ophthalmopathy. Study details: Staff took peripheral blood when the initial diagnosis was made, before any treatment began. Study-wide results and limits: Prediction of ophthalmopathy progression came a median around 6 months pre-onset.

Amplified TCR beta CDR3 regions derived from RNA transcripts. Researchers ran a first-round RT-PCR on the TCR CDR3 using the HTBI primer set. TCRdb ran MiXCR on the multiplex PCR reads and lists one entry per CDR3 protein. The data hold roughly 740,000 distinct CDR3 sequences, with 16% observed a single time. Germline CDR1 and CDR2: DFQATT and SNEGSKA (reference sequence). Trimming at V came to 4 bases and at J to 7 bases, leaving 8 bases not matched to a gene. This CDR3 comprises 14 residues. Thyroid ultrasound, orbital computed tomography, clinical symptoms, and serum thyroxine and TRAb underpinned diagnoses.

This sequence originates from a man between 18 and 29 years old with Graves' hyperthyroidism. This rearrangement joins TRBV20-1 to TRBJ2-4; TRBD2 matches at 9 bases. Sequencing was carried out using blood. The CDR3 nucleotides are TGCAGTGCTACTGTAGCGGGAGAGGATAACATTCAGTACTTC. It codes for CSATVAGEDNIQYF.